This TCR beta chain is from a study of control samples from healthy donors and cancer patients. V shed 4 bases and J shed 4 bases, with 14 bases lying between them. In germline, CDR1 is SQVTM, CDR2 ANQGSEA. The CDR3 is made up of 14 amino acids. This table comes from immunoSEQ multiplex PCR, and its TCRdb copy is limited to in-frame clones, with some not included. The data contain some 120,000 clones, approximately 94% of them seen just once; the ten biggest clones take up under 2%. The receptor was isolated from a middle-aged man with head and neck cancer. The gene calls are TRBV29-1 and TRBJ1-3; the D gene is possibly TRBD1 (6 bases). Sequencing was carried out using PBMCs. The CDR3 DNA follows: TGCAGCGTTGGTCAGGGGCTAGGAGGAAACACCATATATTTT. The encoded protein is CSVGQGLGGNTIYF.